The rows below give T cell receptor beta chains drawn from one sample of a study of T cell repertoires in cytomegalovirus infection. Each CDR3 protein is one row after TCRdb ran MiXCR on the reads. The data contain roughly 920,000 distinct CDR3 sequences, roughly 30% of them seen just once; the ten biggest clones take up over 13%. Antigens for these TCRs are unknown. This specimen consisted of cultured CD8+ T cells from PBMCs, obtained from culture after CMV antigen stimulation. These receptor sequences come from a human donor in good health (CMV status not recorded). Some clones in this sample may be carry-over from other donors' samples. The CDR3 runs from the conserved cysteine through the conserved F or W. The D gene is left open where the match is weak. Only some rows state a clone size, as once, few, many or a class for expanded clones.

j_call d_call clone_size v_call cdr3_aa cdr3_nt
TRBJ1-4 . few TRBV6-5 CASIGHDEKLFF TGTGCCAGCATTGGACATGATGAAAAACTGTTTTTT
TRBJ2-7 . few TRBV7-6 CASSLAAAEQYF TGTGCCAGCAGCTTAGCAGCGGCCGAGCAGTACTTC
TRBJ1-1 . . TRBV5-1 CTSSLEGVNTEAFF TGCACCAGCAGCTTGGAAGGGGTGAACACTGAAGCTTTCTTT
TRBJ2-4 . . TRBV7-9 CAIPGLGKNIQYF TGTGCCATCCCAGGGCTAGGCAAAAACATTCAGTACTTC
TRBJ1-1 . few TRBV13 CASSFSLRDMNTEAFF TGTGCCAGCAGCTTTTCACTACGCGACATGAACACTGAAGCTTTCTTT
TRBJ1-1 TRBD1 few TRBV24-1 CATSDRGQASSGAFF TGTGCCACCAGTGACAGGGGGCAGGCCTCTTCGGGAGCTTTCTTT
TRBJ2-2 . many TRBV7-2 CASIPYNTGELFF TGTGCCAGCATCCCTTATAACACCGGGGAGCTGTTTTTT
TRBJ1-2 . few TRBV5-5 CASSLTGPASGYTF TGTGCCAGCAGCTTAACAGGGCCGGCCTCCGGCTACACCTTC
TRBJ1-2 . . TRBV20-1 CSARGYGYTF TGCAGTGCTAGGGGGTATGGCTACACCTTC
TRBJ2-2 TRBD1 few TRBV6-1 CASSEGLLRLNLDRVNTGELFF TGTGCCAGCAGTGAAGGACTGCTTCGCCTAAACCTGGACAGGGTAAACACCGGGGAGCTGTTTTTT
TRBJ1-5 TRBD1 . TRBV6-5 CASSRGFAQPQHF TGTGCCAGCAGCAGGGGGTTCGCTCAGCCCCAGCATTTT
TRBJ2-7 . . TRBV2 CASSFLDYEQYF TGTGCCAGCAGTTTCTTAGACTACGAGCAGTACTTC
TRBJ2-2 . . TRBV10-3 CAISDVETGELFF TGTGCCATCAGTGATGTGGAGACCGGGGAGCTGTTTTTT
TRBJ2-4 TRBD1 . TRBV12-3/TRBV12-4 CASSLRGLNIQYF TGTGCCAGCAGTTTAAGGGGGCTGAACATTCAGTACTTC
TRBJ2-1 . few TRBV13 CASSPREGAYTDEQFF TGTGCCAGCAGCCCTCGGGAGGGGGCCTATACGGATGAGCAGTTCTTC
TRBJ1-5 TRBD1 . TRBV18 CASSPGQGALFDNQPQHF TGTGCCAGCTCACCCGGACAGGGAGCCCTCTTTGACAATCAGCCCCAGCATTTT
TRBJ1-1 . . TRBV6-1 CASSEAGRITEAFF TGTGCCAGCAGTGAAGCAGGGAGGATCACTGAAGCTTTCTTT
TRBJ1-5 . few TRBV27 CAAARGRNQPQHF TGTGCCGCGGCGCGGGGACGCAATCAGCCCCAGCATTTT
TRBJ2-1 . few TRBV7-9 CASSLRNNEQFF TGTGCCAGCAGCCTGCGAAACAATGAGCAGTTCTTC
TRBJ2-2 . . TRBV7-6 CASSLDSSRELFF TGTGCCAGCAGCCTAGACTCTAGTCGGGAGCTGTTTTTT
TRBJ2-1 . . TRBV13 CASSRGHDHNEQFF TGTGCCAGCAGCCGGGGACACGATCACAATGAGCAGTTCTTC
TRBJ2-7 . . TRBV4-1 CASSQEPPGTVHYEQYF TGCGCCAGCAGCCAAGAGCCCCCCGGGACGGTCCACTACGAGCAGTACTTC
TRBJ1-4 TRBD1 few TRBV6-1 CASRRTGKNEKLFF TGTGCCAGCAGGAGGACAGGGAAGAATGAAAAACTGTTTTTT
TRBJ1-1 . . TRBV28 CASSLAGFLTEAFF TGTGCCAGCAGTTTAGCAGGGTTTCTCACTGAAGCTTTCTTT
TRBJ2-5 TRBD2 . TRBV28 CASSSGGAKETQYF TGTGCCAGCAGTTCCGGGGGGGCCAAAGAGACCCAGTACTTC
TRBJ1-3 TRBD1 . TRBV27 CASKDRASGNTIYF TGTGCCAGCAAGGACAGGGCTTCTGGAAACACCATATATTTT
TRBJ1-3 TRBD1 few TRBV4-1 CASSPVRTGTGNTIYF TGCGCCAGCAGCCCAGTCCGGACAGGGACTGGAAACACCATATATTTT
TRBJ2-7 . many TRBV7-2 CASSLGGPKPEQYF TGTGCCAGCAGCTTAGGGGGTCCCAAACCCGAGCAGTACTTC
TRBJ1-2 TRBD1 few TRBV27 CASSLRLQGAYGYTF TGTGCCAGCAGTTTGCGACTTCAGGGGGCCTATGGCTACACCTTC
TRBJ1-5 . . TRBV11-2 CASSLAPGQNSNQPQHF TGTGCCAGCAGCTTAGCGCCTGGACAGAATAGCAATCAGCCCCAGCATTTT
TRBJ2-3 TRBD2 . TRBV13 CASSLDSGGTADTQYF TGTGCCAGCAGCTTAGATAGCGGGGGGACCGCAGATACGCAGTATTTT
TRBJ2-2 . . TRBV5-3 CASSPDPAGTGELFF TGTGCCAGCAGCCCCGACCCAGCGGGCACCGGGGAGCTGTTTTTT
TRBJ2-1 . few TRBV4-3 CASSHGSSYNEQFF TGCGCCAGCAGCCATGGGAGTTCCTACAATGAGCAGTTCTTC
TRBJ2-5 TRBD2 . TRBV13 CASSPYLSGGVQETQYF TGTGCCAGCAGCCCGTACCTTAGCGGGGGGGTCCAAGAGACCCAGTACTTC
TRBJ2-6 TRBD1 few TRBV7-9 CASSSQGARTGANVLTF TGTGCCAGCAGCTCGCAGGGGGCGCGTACAGGGGCCAACGTCCTGACTTTC
TRBJ1-2 TRBD1 . TRBV27 CASGTGGTANYGYTF TGTGCCAGCGGAACAGGGGGCACCGCTAACTATGGCTACACCTTC
TRBJ1-1 . few TRBV12-3/TRBV12-4 CASTAPGRLTEAFF TGTGCCAGCACCGCCCCCGGCAGGCTCACTGAAGCTTTCTTT
TRBJ2-3 . many TRBV29-1 CSVEMGADTQYF TGCAGCGTTGAGATGGGTGCAGATACGCAGTATTTT
TRBJ1-5 TRBD1 . TRBV6-6 CASSPLGQEDSNQPQHF TGTGCCAGCAGTCCCCTGGGACAGGAGGATAGCAATCAGCCCCAGCATTTT